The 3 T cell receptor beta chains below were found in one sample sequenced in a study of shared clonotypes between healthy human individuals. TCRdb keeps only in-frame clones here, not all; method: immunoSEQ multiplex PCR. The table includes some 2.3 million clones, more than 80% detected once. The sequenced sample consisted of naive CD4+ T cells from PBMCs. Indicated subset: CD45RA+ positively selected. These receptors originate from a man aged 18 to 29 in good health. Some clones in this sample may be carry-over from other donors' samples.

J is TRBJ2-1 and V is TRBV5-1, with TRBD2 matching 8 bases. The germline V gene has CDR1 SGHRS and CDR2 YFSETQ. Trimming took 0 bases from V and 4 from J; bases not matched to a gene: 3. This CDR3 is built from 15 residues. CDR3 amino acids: CASSLGVAGYNEQFF. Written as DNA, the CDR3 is TGCGCCAGCAGCTTGGGGGTAGCGGGGTACAATGAGCAGTTCTTC.

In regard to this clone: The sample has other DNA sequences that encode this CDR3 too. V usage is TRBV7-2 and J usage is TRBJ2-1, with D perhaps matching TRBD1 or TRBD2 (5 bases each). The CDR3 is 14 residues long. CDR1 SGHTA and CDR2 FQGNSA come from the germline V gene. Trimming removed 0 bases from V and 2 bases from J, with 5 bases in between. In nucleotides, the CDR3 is TGTGCCAGCAGCTTAGCGGGGGCCTACAATGAGCAGTTCTTC. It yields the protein CASSLAGAYNEQFF.

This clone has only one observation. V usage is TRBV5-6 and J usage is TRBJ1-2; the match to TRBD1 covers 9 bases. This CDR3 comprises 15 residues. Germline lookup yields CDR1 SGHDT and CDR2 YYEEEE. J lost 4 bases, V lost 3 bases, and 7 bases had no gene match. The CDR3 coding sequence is TGTGCCAGCAGCTCCCCGGGACAGGGACGCTATGGCTACACCTTC. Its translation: CASSSPGQGRYGYTF.